Described below is a single T cell receptor beta chain sequence and its context. The antigen remains unidentified. The source of the sample is a study of T-cell memory formation after mild COVID-19. Study background: TCR clusters largely stayed donor specific.

Libraries for TCRalpha and TCRbeta carried sample barcodes and unique molecular identifiers via 5'RACE. One entry per CDR3 protein results from TCRdb running MiXCR on the 5' RACE reads. The sample consists of about 430,000 distinct CDR3 sequences, roughly 18% of them appearing once. Study-level results: The CD4+ clones that contracted clustered mainly within CM and EM, and the CD8+ clones concentrated in EMRA. There was a balanced CD4/CD8 profile in clones contracting day 15 to 85, and later expanders leaned CD4+.

The sample comprised PBMCs or a T cell subset sorted from them (not recorded which). This TCR was sampled from a man younger than 35 who had mild COVID-19 (a few samples of this study predate the infection). Cell type and time point are not known.

The CDR3 spells CSVRIELEAFF. The CDR3 DNA sequence: TGCAGCGTGAGAATCGAGTTGGAAGCTTTCTTT. The V and J genes are TRBV29-1 and TRBJ1-1; D ambiguous. This CDR3 comprises 11 residues. Germline-derived CDR1 and CDR2 are SQVTM and ANQGSEA. The V end lost 6 bases, the J end lost 8 bases, and 13 bases lay between the germline ends.